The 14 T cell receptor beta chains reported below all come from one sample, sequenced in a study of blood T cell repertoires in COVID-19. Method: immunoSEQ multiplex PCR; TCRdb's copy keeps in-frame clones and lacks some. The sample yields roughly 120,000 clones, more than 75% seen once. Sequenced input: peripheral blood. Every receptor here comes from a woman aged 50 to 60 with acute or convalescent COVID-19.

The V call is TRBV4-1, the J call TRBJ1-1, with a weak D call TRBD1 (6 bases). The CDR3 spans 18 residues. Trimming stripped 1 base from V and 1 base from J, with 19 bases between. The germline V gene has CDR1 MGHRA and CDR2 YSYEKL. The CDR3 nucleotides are TGCGCCAGCAGCCAAGGAGGGGGGGCAGGGGTGCAGAACACTGAAGCTTTCTTT. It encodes CASSQGGGAGVQNTEAFF.

The chain's CDR3 is CAWTQNSPLHF. CDR3 nucleotide sequence: TGTGCCTGGACGCAGAATTCACCCCTCCACTTT. This chain joins TRBV30 and TRBJ1-6, with D unclear. The V gene's germline CDR1 is GTSNPN and CDR2 SVGIG (reference sequence). There are 11 residues in the CDR3. V was cut by 4 bases and J by 7 bases, with 5 bases left in between.

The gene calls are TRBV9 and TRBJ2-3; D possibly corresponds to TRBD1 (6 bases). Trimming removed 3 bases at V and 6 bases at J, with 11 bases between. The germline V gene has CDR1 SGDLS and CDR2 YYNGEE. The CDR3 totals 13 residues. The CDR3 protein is CASSGRGTDTQYF. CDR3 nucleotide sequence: TGTGCCAGCAGCGGAAGGGGGACCGATACGCAGTATTTT.

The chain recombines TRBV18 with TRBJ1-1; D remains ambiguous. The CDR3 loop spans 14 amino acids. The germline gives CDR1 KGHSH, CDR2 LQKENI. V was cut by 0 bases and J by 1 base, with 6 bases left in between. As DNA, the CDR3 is TGTGCCAGCTCACCACCGAGGAAGAACACTGAAGCTTTCTTT. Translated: CASSPPRKNTEAFF.

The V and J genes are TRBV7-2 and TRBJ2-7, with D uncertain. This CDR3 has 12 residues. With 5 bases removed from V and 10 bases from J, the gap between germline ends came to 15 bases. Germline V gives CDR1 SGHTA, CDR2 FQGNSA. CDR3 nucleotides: TGTGCCAGCAGCCCAGCCCGACTTGAACAGTACTTC. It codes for CASSPARLEQYF.

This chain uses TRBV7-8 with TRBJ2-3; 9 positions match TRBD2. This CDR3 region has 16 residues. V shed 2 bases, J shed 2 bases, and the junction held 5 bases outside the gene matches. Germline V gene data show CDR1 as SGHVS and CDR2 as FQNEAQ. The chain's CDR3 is CASSLRAGGFTDTQYF. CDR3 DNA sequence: TGTGCCAGCAGCTTAAGGGCGGGGGGGTTCACAGATACGCAGTATTTT.

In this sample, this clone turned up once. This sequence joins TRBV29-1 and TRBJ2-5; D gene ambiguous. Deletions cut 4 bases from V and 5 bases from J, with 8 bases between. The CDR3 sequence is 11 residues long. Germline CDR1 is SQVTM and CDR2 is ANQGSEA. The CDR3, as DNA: TGCAGCGTTGGGTTTCGGGAGACCCAGTACTTC. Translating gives CSVGFRETQYF. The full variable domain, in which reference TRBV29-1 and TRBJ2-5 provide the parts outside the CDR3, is SAVISQKPSRDICQRGTSLTIQCQVDSQVTMMFWYRQQPGQSLTLIATANQGSEATYESGFVIDKFPISRPNLTFSTLTVSNMSPEDSSIYLCSVGFRETQYFGPGTRLLVL.

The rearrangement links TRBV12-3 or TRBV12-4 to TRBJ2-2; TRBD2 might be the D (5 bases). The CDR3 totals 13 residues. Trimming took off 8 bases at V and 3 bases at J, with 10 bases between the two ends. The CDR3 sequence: CASRVAYTGELFF. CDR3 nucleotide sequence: TGTGCCAGCCGAGTAGCGTACACCGGGGAGCTGTTTTTT.

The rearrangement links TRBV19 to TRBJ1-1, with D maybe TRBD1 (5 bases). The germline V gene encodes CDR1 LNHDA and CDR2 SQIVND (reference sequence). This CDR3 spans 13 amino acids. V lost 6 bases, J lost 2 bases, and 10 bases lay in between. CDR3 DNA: TGTGCCAGTAGCACAGGACCTAACACTGAAGCTTTCTTT. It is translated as CASSTGPNTEAFF.

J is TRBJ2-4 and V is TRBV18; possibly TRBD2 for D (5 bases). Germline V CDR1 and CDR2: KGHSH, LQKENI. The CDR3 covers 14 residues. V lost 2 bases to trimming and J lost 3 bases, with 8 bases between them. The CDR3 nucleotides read TGTGCCAGCTCACCAGAAGGGAGCAAAAACATTCAGTACTTC. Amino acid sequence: CASSPEGSKNIQYF. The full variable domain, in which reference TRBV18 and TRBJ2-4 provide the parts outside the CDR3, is NAGVMQNPRHLVRRRGQEARLRCSPMKGHSHVYWYRQLPEEGLKFMVYLQKENIIDESGMPKERFSAEFPKEGPSILRIQQVVRGDSAAYFCASSPEGSKNIQYFGAGTRLSVL.

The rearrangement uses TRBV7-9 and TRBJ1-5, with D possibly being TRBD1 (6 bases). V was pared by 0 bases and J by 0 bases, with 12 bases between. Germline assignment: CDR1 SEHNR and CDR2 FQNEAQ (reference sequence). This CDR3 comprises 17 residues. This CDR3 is CASSLAGTNYSNQPQHF. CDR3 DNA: TGTGCCAGCAGCTTAGCCGGGACAAATTATAGCAATCAGCCCCAGCATTTT.

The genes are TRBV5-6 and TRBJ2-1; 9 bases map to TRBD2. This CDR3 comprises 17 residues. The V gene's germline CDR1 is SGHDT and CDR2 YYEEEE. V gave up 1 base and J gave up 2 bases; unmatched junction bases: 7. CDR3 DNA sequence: TGTGCCAGCAGCTTGTCTCTAGCGGGAAGCCCCTACAATGAGCAGTTCTTC. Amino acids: CASSLSLAGSPYNEQFF.

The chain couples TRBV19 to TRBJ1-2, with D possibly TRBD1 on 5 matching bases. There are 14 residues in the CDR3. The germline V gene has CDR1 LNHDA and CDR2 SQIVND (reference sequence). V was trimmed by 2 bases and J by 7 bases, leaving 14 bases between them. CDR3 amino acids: CASSISRQSGGYTF. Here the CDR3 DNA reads TGTGCCAGTAGTATAAGCCGACAGTCCGGTGGCTACACCTTC.

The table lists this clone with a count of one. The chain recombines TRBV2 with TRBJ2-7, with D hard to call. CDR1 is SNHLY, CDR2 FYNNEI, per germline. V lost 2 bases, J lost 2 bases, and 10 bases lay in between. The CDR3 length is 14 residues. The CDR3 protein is CASSELGPTYEQYF. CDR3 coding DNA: TGTGCCAGCAGTGAACTTGGGCCGACCTACGAGCAGTACTTC. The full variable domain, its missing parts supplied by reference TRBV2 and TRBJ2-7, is EPEVTQTPSHQVTQMGQEVILRCVPISNHLYFYWYRQILGQKVEFLVSFYNNEISEKSEIFDDQFSVERPDGSNFTLKIRSTKLEDSAMYFCASSELGPTYEQYFGPGTRLTVT.